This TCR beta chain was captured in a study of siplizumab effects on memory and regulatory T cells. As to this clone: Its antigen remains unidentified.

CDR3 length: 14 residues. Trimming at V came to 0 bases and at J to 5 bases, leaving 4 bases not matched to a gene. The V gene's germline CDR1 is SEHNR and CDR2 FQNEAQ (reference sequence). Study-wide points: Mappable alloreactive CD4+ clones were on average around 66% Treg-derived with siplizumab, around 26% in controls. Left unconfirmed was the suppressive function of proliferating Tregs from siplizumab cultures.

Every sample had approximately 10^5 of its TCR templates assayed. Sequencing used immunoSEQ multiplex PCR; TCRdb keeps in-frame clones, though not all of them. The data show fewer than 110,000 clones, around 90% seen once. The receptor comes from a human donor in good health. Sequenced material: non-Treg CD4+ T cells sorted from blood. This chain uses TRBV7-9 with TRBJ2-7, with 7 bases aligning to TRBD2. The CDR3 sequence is CASSLAGGLNEQYF. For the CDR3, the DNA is TGTGCCAGCAGCTTAGCGGGAGGGCTAAACGAGCAGTACTTC. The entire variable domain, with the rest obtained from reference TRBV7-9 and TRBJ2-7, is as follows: DTGVSQNPRHKITKRGQNVTFRCDPISEHNRLYWYRQTLGQGPEFLTYFQNEAQLEKSRLLSDRFSAERPKGSFSTLEIQRTEQGDSAMYLCASSLAGGLNEQYFGPGTRLTVT.